This T cell receptor (beta chain) came from a study of blood T cells in healthy people across ages. The length of the CDR3 is 14 residues. The total RNA that was extracted per sample amounted to at least 5 micrograms. Study-wide results and caveats: Older age went with lower TCR beta diversity per million T cells, in a roughly linear way.

The authors ran a second PCR of about 6 to 11 cycles using a sample-barcoded 5' primer and a J-beta primer mix. Paired-end reads containing CDR3 totaled no fewer than 2.5 million for each sample. Via MiXCR, TCRdb re-called the 5' RACE reads, giving one row per CDR3 protein. Of more than 700,000 distinct CDR3 sequences detected, 53% appear once; the ten largest clones hold around 40%. As to this clonotype: Its antigen remains unidentified.

The sample was blood. This sequence originates from an elderly man in good health. The chain couples TRBV12-3 or TRBV12-4 to TRBJ2-4; D possibly corresponds to TRBD2 (5 bases). The J call may be mistaken, given a closer DNA end match to TRBJ2-7. CDR3 nucleotide sequence: TGTGCCAGCAGTACGGGAAGTGGGTCCTACGAGCAGTACTTC. It translates to CASSTGSGSYEQYF.